Presented here are 18 T cell receptor beta chains from one specimen sequenced in a study of cytomegalovirus exposure and HLA in healthy donors. Here immunoSEQ multiplex PCR was the method, and the copy in TCRdb shows in-frame clones only, minus some. The table records approximately 98,000 clones, 90% to 97% of them present only once. The source material was PBMCs. The receptors originated from a woman aged 18-29 years in good health and CMV-seronegative.

This CDR3 reads CASSLSATNEKLFF. The CDR3 DNA follows: TGTGCCAGCAGCTTGTCCGCAACTAATGAAAAACTGTTTTTT. This chain uses TRBV5-5 with TRBJ1-4; no clear D. The V gene lost 1 base and the J gene lost 0 bases, with 4 bases spanning the gap. The germline V gene has CDR1 SGHKS and CDR2 YYEKEE (reference sequence). This CDR3 has 14 residues. The entire variable domain, with the rest obtained from reference TRBV5-5 and TRBJ1-4, is as follows: DAGVTQSPTHLIKTRGQQVTLRCSPISGHKSVSWYQQVLGQGPQFIFQYYEKEERGRGNFPDRFSARQFPNYSSELNVNALLLGDSALYLCASSLSATNEKLFFGSGTQLSVL.

The genes are TRBV5-5 and TRBJ2-7; D is possibly TRBD1 (5 bases). This CDR3 is 14 amino acids long. Germline CDR1 and CDR2: SGHKS and YYEKEE (reference sequence). The ends were cut back, 1 base at V and 2 bases at J, with 10 bases in the middle. The CDR3 DNA follows: TGTGCCAGCAGCTTGACACAGGAACCCTACGAGCAGTACTTC. This encodes CASSLTQEPYEQYF.

The chain has TRBV15 and TRBJ1-2, with D possibly matching TRBD1 (6 bases). V lost 5 bases, J lost 6 bases, and 22 bases lay in between. Germline CDR1 reads LNHNV; CDR2 reads YYDKDF (reference sequence). The CDR3 loop spans 16 amino acids. The CDR3 is CATSDDYRADGNGYTF. CDR3 coding DNA: TGTGCCACCAGCGACGACTACAGGGCTGATGGAAATGGCTACACCTTC.

The rearrangement joins TRBV15 to TRBJ1-1; the D is unclear. The germline V gene encodes CDR1 LNHNV and CDR2 YYDKDF (reference sequence). Between the trimmed V and J ends, which lost 0 bases and 0 bases, there was a span of 11 bases. The CDR3 has 16 amino acids. This CDR3 is CATSREESLMNTEAFF. The CDR3 region has the DNA TGTGCCACCAGCAGAGAAGAGTCCTTGATGAACACTGAAGCTTTCTTT.

The gene calls are TRBV2 and TRBJ2-6; TRBD1 might be the D (6 bases). The germline V gene has CDR1 SNHLY and CDR2 FYNNEI. V lost 5 bases, J lost 1 base, and 9 bases lay in between. The CDR3 spans 15 residues. This CDR3 reads CASSTGYSGANVLTF. CDR3 bases: TGTGCCAGCAGTACAGGGTATTCTGGGGCCAACGTCCTGACTTTC.

The gene calls are TRBV4-2 and TRBJ2-1; D unclear. Looked up from germline, CDR1 is LGHNA and CDR2 is YNFKEQ. The ends were cut back, 5 bases at V and 6 bases at J, with 8 bases in the middle. The CDR3 has 12 amino acids. CDR3 protein: CASSLRGNEQFF. CDR3 bases: TGTGCCAGCAGCTTAAGAGGCAATGAGCAGTTCTTC.

The CDR3 loop reads CASSLGLHTGELFF. CDR3 nucleotides: TGTGCCAGCAGCTTGGGGCTACACACCGGGGAGCTGTTTTTT. V is TRBV7-2 and J is TRBJ2-2, with a tentative D call TRBD1 (5 bases). The germline CDR1 and CDR2 sequences are SGHTA and FQGNSA. This CDR3 contains 14 residues. Trimming stripped 3 bases from V and 3 bases from J, with 8 bases between.

This chain links TRBV19 with TRBJ2-7, with 11 bases lining up with TRBD1. The V segment lost 5 bases and the J segment 6 bases; nucleotides outside the gene matches: 12. Germline V gene lookup returns CDR1 LNHDA and CDR2 SQIVND (reference sequence). The CDR3 sequence is 16 residues long. The CDR3 protein is CASSGRGGTGGGEQYF. The CDR3 nucleotides are TGTGCCAGTAGTGGCCGCGGGGGGACAGGGGGAGGCGAGCAGTACTTC.

This clone has a single count. The gene calls are TRBV6-5 and TRBJ2-3; D is perhaps TRBD2 (5 bases). Germline values: CDR1 MNHEY, CDR2 SVGAGI. Trimming took off 4 bases at V and 6 bases at J, with 14 bases between the two ends. This CDR3 contains 14 residues. CDR3 in amino acids: CASSSRTVTDTQYF. CDR3 DNA sequence: TGTGCCAGCAGTTCCCGGACTGTCACGGATACGCAGTATTTT.

J is TRBJ2-1 and V is TRBV11-3; D may be TRBD1 (5 bases). Germline-derived CDR1 and CDR2 are SGHNT and YENEEA. The CDR3 length is 15 residues. V was clipped by 5 bases and J by 4 bases, with 15 bases between them. CDR3 coding DNA: TGTGCCAGCAGCCAAAGCAAAAGGGGTTACAATGAGCAGTTCTTC. It encodes CASSQSKRGYNEQFF. Full variable domain (missing parts from reference TRBV11-3 and TRBJ2-1): EAGVVQSPRYKIIEKKQPVAFWCNPISGHNTLYWYLQNLGQGPELLIRYENEEAVDDSQLPKDRFSAERLKGVDSTLKIQPAELGDSAVYLCASSQSKRGYNEQFFGPGTRLTVL.

V usage is TRBV19 and J usage is TRBJ1-4, with a tentative D call TRBD1 (6 bases). Germline V CDR1 and CDR2: LNHDA, SQIVND (reference sequence). The V and J ends lost 4 bases and 5 bases respectively, with 23 bases between them. This CDR3 has 18 residues. The CDR3 DNA sequence: TGTGCCAGTAGTAAAAGGACAGCCGATCTTTTTAAGAATGAAAAACTGTTTTTT. It translates to CASSKRTADLFKNEKLFF.

J is TRBJ1-5 and V is TRBV6-1; D gene uncertain. The germline gives CDR1 MNHNS, CDR2 SASEGT. Trimming took 3 bases from V and 9 from J, leaving 18 bases between them. This CDR3 comprises 15 residues. The CDR3 protein is CASSELKEAVAPQHF. The DNA of the CDR3 is TGTGCCAGCAGTGAGCTGAAGGAAGCAGTAGCGCCCCAGCATTTT.

The rearrangement links TRBV2 to TRBJ1-2, with 10 bases fitting TRBD1. The CDR3 is 14 amino acids. Germline V lookup: CDR1 SNHLY, CDR2 FYNNEI. Germline trimming cut 6 bases from V and 5 bases from J; bases unmatched to any gene: 6. The CDR3 region is CASSEDRGFYGYTF. CDR3 nucleotides: TGTGCCAGCAGCGAGGACAGGGGGTTTTATGGCTACACCTTC. Variable domain in full (rest from reference TRBV2 and TRBJ1-2): EPEVTQTPSHQVTQMGQEVILRCVPISNHLYFYWYRQILGQKVEFLVSFYNNEISEKSEIFDDQFSVERPDGSNFTLKIRSTKLEDSAMYFCASSEDRGFYGYTFGSGTRLTVV.

The V gene is TRBV7-3, the J gene TRBJ2-7; D might be TRBD2 (5 bases). V gave up 2 bases and J gave up 2 bases, with 10 bases separating them. The germline CDR1 and CDR2 sequences are SGHTA and FQGTGA. The CDR3 has 14 residues. Written as DNA, the CDR3 is TGTGCCAGCAGCTTAGGCCAGACTACCTACGAGCAGTACTTC. The encoded protein is CASSLGQTTYEQYF.

V gene TRBV6-5 combines with J gene TRBJ1-2; 9 nucleotides match TRBD1. The CDR3 totals 14 residues. The J segment lost 4 bases and the V segment lost 6 bases, leaving 6 bases of the junction unmatched. CDR1 MNHEY and CDR2 SVGAGI come from the germline V gene. This CDR3 is CASRPTQGAYGYTF. CDR3 in DNA: TGTGCCAGCAGACCCACACAGGGGGCCTATGGCTACACCTTC.

The chain joins TRBV18 to TRBJ1-1, with D uncertain. With 3 bases removed from V and 1 base from J, the gap between germline ends came to 9 bases. The CDR3 is 14 residues long. From germline, CDR1 is KGHSH and CDR2 LQKENI. CDR3 nucleotide sequence: TGTGCCAGCTCACCCGCCGAGGGGAACACTGAAGCTTTCTTT. This gives the protein CASSPAEGNTEAFF.

The chain has TRBV30 and TRBJ2-3; 9 nucleotides line up with TRBD2. The CDR3 is 15 amino acids. The ends lost 0 bases at V and 5 bases at J; junction bases unmatched: 6. Germline V gene data show CDR1 as GTSNPN and CDR2 as SVGIG (reference sequence). CDR3 residues: CAWSVGGGVIDTQYF. The CDR3, as DNA: TGTGCCTGGAGTGTAGGCGGGGGGGTCATAGATACGCAGTATTTT.

The chain recombines TRBV14 with TRBJ2-1, with TRBD2 identical over 11 bases. The V gene end was trimmed by 1 base and the J gene end by 7 bases; junction bases not matched to a gene: 6. CDR3 length: 16 amino acids. Germline loops: CDR1 SGHDN, CDR2 FVKESK. The DNA for the CDR3 is TGTGCCAGCAGCCAAGCCTGGGCTAGCGGGGGGAATGAGCAGTTCTTC. Translation: CASSQAWASGGNEQFF. Full variable domain (rest looked up from reference TRBV14 and TRBJ2-1): EAGVTQFPSHSVIEKGQTVTLRCDPISGHDNLYWYRRVMGKEIKFLLHFVKESKQDESGMPNNRFLAERTGGTYSTLKVQPAELEDSGVYFCASSQAWASGGNEQFFGPGTRLTVL.